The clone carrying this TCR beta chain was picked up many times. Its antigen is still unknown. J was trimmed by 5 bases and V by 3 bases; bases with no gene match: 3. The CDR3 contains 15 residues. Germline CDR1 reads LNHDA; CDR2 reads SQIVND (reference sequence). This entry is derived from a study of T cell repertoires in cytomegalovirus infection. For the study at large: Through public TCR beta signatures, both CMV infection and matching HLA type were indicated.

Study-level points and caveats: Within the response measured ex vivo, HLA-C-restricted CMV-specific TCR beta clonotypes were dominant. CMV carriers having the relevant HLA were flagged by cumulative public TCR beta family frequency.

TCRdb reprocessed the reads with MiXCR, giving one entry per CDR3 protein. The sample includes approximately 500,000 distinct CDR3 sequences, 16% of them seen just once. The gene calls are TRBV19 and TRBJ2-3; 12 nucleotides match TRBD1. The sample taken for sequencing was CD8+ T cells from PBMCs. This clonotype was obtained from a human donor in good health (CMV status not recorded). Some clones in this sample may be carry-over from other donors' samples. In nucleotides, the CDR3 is TGTGCCAGTAGTATCCGGGACAGGGGGCAAGATACGCAGTATTTT. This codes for CASSIRDRGQDTQYF. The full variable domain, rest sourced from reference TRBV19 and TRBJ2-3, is DGGITQSPKYLFRKEGQNVTLSCEQNLNHDAMYWYRQDPGQGLRLIYYSQIVNDFQKGDIAEGYSVSREKKESFPLTVTSAQKNPTAFYLCASSIRDRGQDTQYFGPGTRLTVL.